These 24 T cell receptor beta chains originate from one sample sequenced in a study of cytomegalovirus exposure and HLA in healthy donors. 60 Vbeta and 13 Jbeta primers were used in PCR. This table comes from immunoSEQ multiplex PCR, and its TCRdb copy is limited to in-frame clones, with some not included. The data contain 150,000 or so clones, approximately 80% of them seen just once; the ten biggest clones take up approximately 1.9%. The sample was PBMCs. These receptors were obtained from a woman aged 40 to 50 in good health and CMV-seronegative.

This chain joins TRBV9 and TRBJ2-2; TRBD2 might be the D (6 bases). V lost 1 base and J lost 5, with 12 bases in between. The CDR3 length is 15 residues. From germline, CDR1 is SGDLS and CDR2 YYNGEE. CDR3 sequence (DNA): TGTGCCAGCAGCGTATCCGGGAGACCGACCGGGGAGCTGTTTTTT. It encodes CASSVSGRPTGELFF.

This clone was observed a handful of times. The chain links TRBV4-2 to TRBJ2-2, with D perhaps matching TRBD2 (5 bases). The germline gives CDR1 LGHNA, CDR2 YNFKEQ. The CDR3 covers 14 residues. Trimming pared 2 bases from V and 5 bases from J, leaving 9 bases between. The CDR3 reads CASSQRSGTGELFF. Here the CDR3 DNA reads TGTGCCAGCAGCCAACGGTCGGGGACCGGGGAGCTGTTTTTT.

This clone came up once. The V and J genes are TRBV27 and TRBJ2-7, with TRBD2 as a possible D gene (6 bases). Between the trimmed V and J ends, which lost 6 bases and 4 bases, there was a span of 16 bases. This CDR3 is built from 14 residues. From germline, CDR1 is MNHEY and CDR2 SMNVEV (reference sequence). The CDR3 coding sequence is TGTGCCAGCAGGACAGCGGGCCCCTTTTACGAGCAGTACTTC. Translating it yields CASRTAGPFYEQYF.

The genes are TRBV7-9 and TRBJ2-1; TRBD2 aligns across 7 bases. Germline assignment: CDR1 SEHNR and CDR2 FQNEAQ (reference sequence). The CDR3 loop spans 14 amino acids. With V trimmed by 6 bases and J by 2 bases, 4 bases remained unmatched. The CDR3 region is CASSLAEAYNEQFF. For the CDR3, the DNA is TGTGCCAGCAGTCTAGCGGAGGCCTACAATGAGCAGTTCTTC.

This chain uses TRBV30 with TRBJ1-3, with D maybe TRBD1 (5 bases). Between the trimmed V and J ends, which lost 7 bases and 7 bases, there was a span of 23 bases. The CDR3 totals 15 residues. Germline CDR1 GTSNPN, CDR2 SVGIG (reference sequence). CDR3 residues: CAFLGPGPLGNTIYF. The CDR3 nucleotides are TGTGCCTTTTTAGGGCCAGGGCCCCTCGGGAACACCATATATTTT.

V is TRBV25-1 and J is TRBJ1-5; no firm D call. The germline V gene encodes CDR1 MGHDK and CDR2 SYGVNS. This CDR3 has 14 amino acids. V dropped 6 bases and J dropped 3 bases, with 12 bases sitting between them. The CDR3 DNA is TGTGCCAGCAGAGCGACGGGAGTCAATCAGCCCCAGCATTTT. Its protein product is CASRATGVNQPQHF. The full variable domain, completed using reference TRBV25-1 and TRBJ1-5, is EADIYQTPRYLVIGTGKKITLECSQTMGHDKMYWYQQDPGMELHLIHYSYGVNSTEKGDLSSESTVSRIRTEHFPLTLESARPSHTSQYLCASRATGVNQPQHFGDGTRLSIL.

The chain couples TRBV5-1 to TRBJ2-4; 10 bases are a match to TRBD1. Germline CDR1 SGHRS, CDR2 YFSETQ. The CDR3 totals 17 residues. The J segment lost 0 bases and the V segment lost 4 bases, leaving 7 bases of the junction unmatched. Here the CDR3 DNA reads TGCGCCAGCAGCCACTCCGGGACAGGGGCAGCCAAAAACATTCAGTACTTC. Its protein is CASSHSGTGAAKNIQYF. The full variable domain, its missing parts supplied by reference TRBV5-1 and TRBJ2-4, is KAGVTQTPRYLIKTRGQQVTLSCSPISGHRSVSWYQQTPGQGLQFLFEYFSETQRNKGNFPGRFSGRQFSNSRSEMNVSTLELGDSALYLCASSHSGTGAAKNIQYFGAGTRLSVL.

The chain employs TRBV2 and TRBJ1-4, with 10 bases fitting TRBD1. V was pared by 5 bases and J by 7 bases, with 7 bases of the junction left unmatched. Germline V gene sequence: CDR1 SNHLY, CDR2 FYNNEI. CDR3 size: 15 residues. The CDR3 DNA reads TGTGCCAGCAGTCGAACGGGACAGGGGATTGAAAAACTGTTTTTT. It encodes CASSRTGQGIEKLFF.

V is TRBV29-1 and J is TRBJ1-1, with D hard to call. The germline V gene has CDR1 SQVTM and CDR2 ANQGSEA. V was shortened by 7 bases and J by 1 base, with 7 bases between the two germline ends. CDR3 length: 11 residues. CDR3 DNA sequence: TGCAGCGGCCAGAAGAACACTGAAGCTTTCTTT. It codes for CSGQKNTEAFF.

For this clone: The sample holds other DNA sequences that translate to the same CDR3. This sequence joins TRBV7-2 and TRBJ1-2; D is unresolved. The CDR3 has 12 residues. Trimming shortened V by 1 base and J by 6 bases, and 6 bases separated the two germline ends. CDR1 is SGHTA, CDR2 FQGNSA, per germline. The CDR3 reads CASSLVPDGYTF. In DNA, the CDR3 is TGTGCCAGCAGCTTAGTTCCGGATGGCTACACCTTC. The whole variable domain, remainder taken from reference TRBV7-2 and TRBJ1-2, is GAGVSQSPSNKVTEKGKDVELRCDPISGHTALYWYRQSLGQGLEFLIYFQGNSAPDKSGLPSDRFSAERTGGSVSTLTIQRTQQEDSAVYLCASSLVPDGYTFGSGTRLTVV.

Only one count was recorded for this clone. The chain carries TRBV11-2 and TRBJ2-1, with a weak D call TRBD2 (5 bases). Germline assignment: CDR1 SGHAT and CDR2 FQNNGV. Trimming cost V 5 bases and J 4 bases, with 9 bases left between them. The CDR3 length is 13 residues. CDR3 coding DNA: TGTGCCAGCAGCACGACTACTTACAATGAGCAGTTCTTC. It is translated as CASSTTTYNEQFF.

This chain links TRBV5-4 with TRBJ2-5; D might be TRBD2 (6 bases). V gave up 4 bases and J gave up 4 bases, with 23 bases separating them. The CDR3 spans 17 residues. Germline CDR1 SGHNT, CDR2 YYREEE (reference sequence). CDR3 in DNA: TGTGCCAGCAGCCTGCGGTCCCAGACAGCCGGGGGAGAGACCCAGTACTTC. Translated, it gives CASSLRSQTAGGETQYF.

This clone was seen a few times. The chain combines TRBV5-4 with TRBJ2-1; D ambiguous. The V end lost 0 bases, the J end lost 8 bases, and 9 bases lay between the germline ends. CDR1 is SGHNT and CDR2 is YYREEE in the germline V gene (reference sequence). The length of the CDR3 is 13 residues. The CDR3 nucleotides are TGTGCCAGCAGCTTGGCTGCGATCGATGAGCAGTTCTTC. Amino acids: CASSLAAIDEQFF.

A remark on this clone: One junction end disagrees with the germline gene, perhaps due to a read error. The rearrangement links TRBV7-2 to TRBJ2-5; 9 nucleotides match TRBD2. Germline assignment: CDR1 SGHTA and CDR2 FQGNSA. The CDR3 runs 14 residues. CDR3 in amino acids: CASRLAGALETQYF. DNA of the CDR3: TGTGCCAGCAGATTAGCGGGAGCTTTGGAGACCCAGTACTTC.

This clone appeared a few times. The chain is built from TRBV27 and TRBJ2-7; 8 nucleotides line up with TRBD1. From germline, CDR1 is MNHEY and CDR2 SMNVEV (reference sequence). CDR3 size: 13 residues. The V and J ends lost 3 bases and 5 bases, in that order; junction bases with no gene match: 3. CDR3 region: CASSFQGADEQYF. CDR3 DNA sequence: TGTGCCAGCAGTTTTCAGGGGGCTGACGAGCAGTACTTC.

This chain links TRBV2 with TRBJ2-2; D may be TRBD1 (6 bases). V dropped 4 bases and J dropped 6 bases, with 9 bases sitting between them. Germline CDR1 reads SNHLY; CDR2 reads FYNNEI. CDR3 size: 13 residues. CDR3 sequence: CASSGQAAGELFF. CDR3 DNA: TGTGCCAGCAGTGGACAGGCCGCCGGGGAGCTGTTTTTT.

The chain combines TRBV7-3 with TRBJ1-2, with 11 positions matching TRBD1. V shed 5 bases and J 2 bases; nucleotides not matched to a gene: 4. This CDR3 has 15 amino acids. Germline V CDR1 and CDR2: SGHTA, FQGTGA. CDR3: CASSPGQGANYGYTF. CDR3 in DNA: TGTGCCAGCAGCCCTGGACAGGGGGCGAACTATGGCTACACCTTC.

This clone was counted a few times. The chain has TRBV7-2 and TRBJ1-4, with 7 bases lining up with TRBD1. V dropped 4 bases and J dropped 0; count of bases not matched to a gene: 11. This CDR3 has 18 residues. CDR1 is SGHTA and CDR2 is FQGNSA in the germline V gene. DNA of the CDR3: TGTGCCAGCAGCTCAACTCGGGACAGAGTTGCAACTAATGAAAAACTGTTTTTT. The encoded protein is CASSSTRDRVATNEKLFF.

The chain links TRBV5-1 to TRBJ2-7; 8 positions match TRBD2. CDR3 size: 14 residues. The V gene's germline CDR1 is SGHRS and CDR2 YFSETQ. V was pared by 5 bases and J by 2 bases, with 6 bases of the junction left unmatched. The CDR3 reads CASRPAGVTYEQYF. In nucleotides, the CDR3 is TGCGCCAGCAGACCAGCGGGAGTTACCTACGAGCAGTACTTC.

The chain is built from TRBV19 and TRBJ2-4; a possible D gene is TRBD1 (5 bases). V was shortened by 6 bases and J by 8 bases, with 14 bases between the two germline ends. The CDR3 length is 13 residues. Germline loops: CDR1 LNHDA, CDR2 SQIVND (reference sequence). The CDR3 DNA follows: TGTGCCAGTAGAGGACACCTATACGACATTCAGTACTTC. It encodes CASRGHLYDIQYF. The whole variable domain, remainder taken from reference TRBV19 and TRBJ2-4, is DGGITQSPKYLFRKEGQNVTLSCEQNLNHDAMYWYRQDPGQGLRLIYYSQIVNDFQKGDIAEGYSVSREKKESFPLTVTSAQKNPTAFYLCASRGHLYDIQYFGAGTRLSVL.

The CDR3 is CASRPVAGTGELFF. The CDR3 nucleotides read TGTGCCAGCAGACCGGTAGCGGGCACCGGGGAGCTGTTTTTT. V usage is TRBV6-5 and J usage is TRBJ2-2; TRBD2 matches at 7 bases. The CDR3 is 14 residues long. Germline assignment: CDR1 MNHEY and CDR2 SVGAGI. Unmatched junction bases numbered 5, after V lost 6 bases and J lost 4 bases.

The genes are TRBV9 and TRBJ1-2, with D tentatively TRBD1 (5 bases). With 0 bases removed from V and 0 bases from J, the gap between germline ends came to 15 bases. There are 17 residues in the CDR3. The V gene's germline CDR1 is SGDLS and CDR2 YYNGEE. Here the CDR3 reads CASSVGGGGITNYGYTF. As DNA, the CDR3 is TGTGCCAGCAGCGTAGGAGGTGGGGGGATAACTAACTATGGCTACACCTTC.

The V call is TRBV21-1, the J call TRBJ1-4. TRBV21-1 is a recognized pseudogene. The CDR3 contains 16 residues. The CDR3 protein is CASSKISGCRNEKLFF. In nucleotides, the CDR3 is TGTGCCAGCAGCAAAATATCCGGGTGCCGGAATGAAAAACTGTTTTTT.

The sample holds one count of this clone. This chain links TRBV6-5 with TRBJ2-5, with 7 nucleotides matching TRBD1. The CDR3 sequence is 14 residues long. The J segment lost 3 bases and the V segment lost 2 bases, leaving 3 bases of the junction unmatched. Germline assignment: CDR1 MNHEY and CDR2 SVGAGI. Here the CDR3 reads CASSYGTAKETQYF. DNA of the CDR3: TGTGCCAGCAGTTACGGGACAGCGAAAGAGACCCAGTACTTC.